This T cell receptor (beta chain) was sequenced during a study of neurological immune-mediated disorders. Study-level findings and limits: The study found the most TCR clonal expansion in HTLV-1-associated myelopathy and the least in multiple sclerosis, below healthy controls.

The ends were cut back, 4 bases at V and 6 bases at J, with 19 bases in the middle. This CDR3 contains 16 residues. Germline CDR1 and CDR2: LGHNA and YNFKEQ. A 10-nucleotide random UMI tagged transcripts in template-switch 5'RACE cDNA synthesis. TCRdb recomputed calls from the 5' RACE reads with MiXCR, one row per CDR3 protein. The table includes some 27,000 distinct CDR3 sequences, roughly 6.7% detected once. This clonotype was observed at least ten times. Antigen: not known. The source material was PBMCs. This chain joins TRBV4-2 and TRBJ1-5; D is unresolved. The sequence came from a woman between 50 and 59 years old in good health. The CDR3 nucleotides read TGTGCCAGCAGCCCGAGCCCCACAGAAGCGACTCAGCCCCAGCATTTT. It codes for CASSPSPTEATQPQHF.